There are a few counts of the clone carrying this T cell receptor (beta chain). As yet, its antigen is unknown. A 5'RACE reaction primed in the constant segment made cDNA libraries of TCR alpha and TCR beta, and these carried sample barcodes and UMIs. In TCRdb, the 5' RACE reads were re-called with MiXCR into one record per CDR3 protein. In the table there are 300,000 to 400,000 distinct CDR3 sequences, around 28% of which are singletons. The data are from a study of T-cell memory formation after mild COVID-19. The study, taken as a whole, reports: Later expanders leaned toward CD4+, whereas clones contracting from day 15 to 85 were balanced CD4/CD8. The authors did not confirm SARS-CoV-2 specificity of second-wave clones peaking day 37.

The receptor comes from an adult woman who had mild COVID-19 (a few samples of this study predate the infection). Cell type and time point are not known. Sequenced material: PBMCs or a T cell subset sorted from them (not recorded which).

In DNA form, the CDR3 reads TGCAGTGCTAGAGACAGGGTCACCGGGGAGCTGTTTTTT. This sequence encodes CSARDRVTGELFF. V is TRBV20-1 and J is TRBJ2-2; the D gene is possibly TRBD1 (5 bases). Trimming cost V 0 bases and J 4 bases, with 6 bases left between them. This CDR3 has 13 amino acids. CDR1 DFQATT and CDR2 SNEGSKA come from the germline V gene (reference sequence).